The 31 T cell receptor beta chains below all came from one sample that was sequenced in a study of cytomegalovirus exposure and HLA in healthy donors. Generated by immunoSEQ multiplex PCR, the TCRdb table keeps only in-frame clones and is missing some. The sample has over 120,000 clones, roughly 86% seen once. The sample taken for sequencing was PBMCs. The receptors stem from a man aged 18 to 30 in good health and CMV-seropositive.

The genes are TRBV5-8 and TRBJ2-7; 9 nucleotides match TRBD1. The CDR3 extends over 14 amino acids. V lost 3 bases to trimming and J lost 3 bases; unmatched junction nucleotides: 4. Germline values: CDR1 SGHTS, CDR2 YDEGEE. CDR3 nucleotide sequence: TGTGCCAGCAGCTATGGACAGGGGATCTACGAGCAGTACTTC. Protein product: CASSYGQGIYEQYF. The variable domain in full, with the rest retrieved from reference TRBV5-8 and TRBJ2-7, is EAGVTQSPTHLIKTRGQQATLRCSPISGHTSVYWYQQALGLGLQFLLWYDEGEERNRGNFPPRFSGRQFPNYSSELNVNALELEDSALYLCASSYGQGIYEQYFGPGTRLTVT.

This clone counts as medium-sized (0.01 to 0.1%). For the CDR3, the DNA is TGCGCCAGCAGCCCCAGACAGGGTTGGCCCTACGAGCAGTACTTC. The encoded protein is CASSPRQGWPYEQYF. The J gene is TRBJ2-7, the V gene TRBV4-1; 7 bases are a match to TRBD1. Germline assignment: CDR1 MGHRA and CDR2 YSYEKL. V gave up 4 bases and J gave up 2 bases; unmatched junction bases: 8. The CDR3 is 15 amino acids.

V and J are TRBV9 and TRBJ1-2, with D hard to call. Trimming stripped 0 bases from V and 7 bases from J, with 16 bases between. Per germline, CDR1 SGDLS and CDR2 YYNGEE. The length of the CDR3 is 15 residues. The CDR3 is CASSVDGLPLGGYTF. Here the CDR3 DNA reads TGTGCCAGCAGCGTAGACGGGTTACCCTTAGGTGGCTACACCTTC.

This rearrangement joins TRBV19 to TRBJ2-1; D may be TRBD2 (6 bases). Germline values: CDR1 LNHDA, CDR2 SQIVND (reference sequence). This CDR3 region has 15 residues. Trimming removed 6 bases from V and 10 bases from J, with 22 bases in between. This chain's CDR3 is CASRDPGLLMWEQFF. The CDR3 nucleotides are TGTGCCAGTAGGGACCCGGGACTCCTTATGTGGGAGCAGTTCTTC.

The gene calls are TRBV27 and TRBJ1-2; D might be TRBD1 (5 bases). This CDR3 has 16 amino acids. Looked up from germline, CDR1 is MNHEY and CDR2 is SMNVEV (reference sequence). V dropped 0 bases and J dropped 3 bases, with 14 bases sitting between them. The chain's CDR3 is CASSLSSQGGDYGYTF. The CDR3 DNA reads TGTGCCAGCAGTTTATCTTCCCAGGGCGGAGACTATGGCTACACCTTC.

V gene TRBV27 combines with J gene TRBJ2-1; 10 nucleotides agree with TRBD1. J gave up 5 bases and V 7 bases, and 5 bases lay outside the gene matches. CDR1 MNHEY and CDR2 SMNVEV come from the germline V gene (reference sequence). This CDR3 spans 14 amino acids. This CDR3 reads CASKDRGTDNEQFF. Written as DNA, the CDR3 is TGTGCCAGCAAGGACAGGGGGACCGACAATGAGCAGTTCTTC.

In its sample, this clone was seen once. The chain couples TRBV6-1 to TRBJ2-1, with TRBD2 as a possible D gene (7 bases). V was pared by 2 bases and J by 8 bases, with 16 bases between. Germline V gene data show CDR1 as MNHNS and CDR2 as SASEGT. This CDR3 has 15 amino acids. CDR3 amino acids: CASSEWGGAVDEQFF. For the CDR3, the DNA is TGTGCCAGCAGTGAATGGGGGGGCGCAGTCGATGAGCAGTTCTTC.

The chain has TRBV11-2 and TRBJ2-1; TRBD2 agrees at 10 bases. This CDR3 is 15 amino acids long. From germline, CDR1 is SGHAT and CDR2 FQNNGV. V lost 5 bases, J lost 7 bases, and 8 bases stayed unmatched. CDR3 nucleotides: TGTGCCAGCAGCCAAAGGGGGACTAGCGTTAATGAGCAGTTCTTC. Translating gives CASSQRGTSVNEQFF.

V gene TRBV6-5 combines with J gene TRBJ2-7; 13 bases align to TRBD2. Germline assignment: CDR1 MNHEY and CDR2 SVGAGI. After removal of 8 bases from V and 4 bases from J, the junction contained 8 bases not matched to a gene. The CDR3 consists of 15 residues. The CDR3 DNA follows: TGTGCCAGCTCTCGGACTAGCGGGAGTATTTACGAGCAGTACTTC. This gives the protein CASSRTSGSIYEQYF.

The genes are TRBV27 and TRBJ2-2, with 8 positions matching TRBD1. Germline V gives CDR1 MNHEY, CDR2 SMNVEV (reference sequence). With V trimmed by 4 bases and J by 11 bases, 3 bases remained unmatched. The CDR3 covers 12 residues. The CDR3 DNA reads TGTGCCAGCAGTTCCAGGGGGCAAGAGCTGTTTTTT. Protein: CASSSRGQELFF.

The V and J genes are TRBV14 and TRBJ2-5; 8 bases map to TRBD1. Germline trimming cut 2 bases from V and 3 bases from J; bases unmatched to any gene: 2. The germline gives CDR1 SGHDN, CDR2 FVKESK. CDR3 length: 14 amino acids. DNA for the CDR3: TGTGCCAGCAGCCAAAGGACAGGGAAAGAGACCCAGTACTTC. It is translated as CASSQRTGKETQYF.

Here the CDR3 DNA reads TGTGCCAGCAGCTTCGACAGAGGATGGAACACTGAAGCTTTCTTT. This encodes CASSFDRGWNTEAFF. The V and J genes are TRBV7-8 and TRBJ1-1, with D maybe TRBD1 (5 bases). The germline V gene encodes CDR1 SGHVS and CDR2 FQNEAQ. This CDR3 is 15 amino acids long. With 3 bases removed from V and 1 base from J, the gap between germline ends came to 12 bases.

The chain is built from TRBV30 and TRBJ1-6; maybe TRBD1 (6 bases). CDR3 length: 13 residues. CDR1 and CDR2 (germline): GTSNPN, SVGIG (reference sequence). V lost 5 bases and J 10 bases, leaving 15 bases between the germline ends. Written as DNA, the CDR3 is TGTGCCTGGGGGGCGGGGGGCGGATCACCCCTCCACTTT. Amino acids: CAWGAGGGSPLHF. The complete variable domain, with remaining parts taken from reference TRBV30 and TRBJ1-6, reads SQTIHQWPATLVQPVGSPLSLECTVEGTSNPNLYWYRQAAGRGLQLLFYSVGIGQISSEVPQNLSASRPQDRQFILSSKKLLLSDSGFYLCAWGAGGGSPLHFGNGTRLTVT.

The V and J genes are TRBV19 and TRBJ2-3, with 7 bases matching TRBD1. J lost 0 bases, V lost 5 bases, and 8 bases had no gene match. The CDR3 extends over 16 amino acids. Per the germline V gene, CDR1 is LNHDA and CDR2 is SQIVND (reference sequence). CDR3: CASSPSTGSSTDTQYF. The CDR3 coding sequence is TGTGCCAGTAGTCCCTCGACAGGGAGTAGCACAGATACGCAGTATTTT.

The V call is TRBV4-2, the J call TRBJ2-1; 11 bases agree with TRBD1. Germline CDR1 LGHNA, CDR2 YNFKEQ. J lost 9 bases, V lost 5 bases, and 6 bases had no gene match. The CDR3 consists of 14 residues. The CDR3 sequence: CASSKGTGGGEQFF. The CDR3 DNA is TGTGCCAGCAGCAAAGGGACAGGGGGGGGTGAGCAGTTCTTC.

The genes are TRBV5-1 and TRBJ2-2, with D unresolved. Germline-derived CDR1 and CDR2 are SGHRS and YFSETQ. V was clipped by 0 bases and J by 0 bases, with 6 bases between them. This CDR3 comprises 15 residues. The DNA for the CDR3 is TGCGCCAGCAGCTTGGTTGGAGCGAACACCGGGGAGCTGTTTTTT. The encoded protein is CASSLVGANTGELFF.

The chain uses TRBV11-2 and TRBJ2-4, with TRBD2 matching 7 bases. Looked up from germline, CDR1 is SGHAT and CDR2 is FQNNGV. The CDR3 consists of 14 residues. V was clipped by 1 base and J by 6 bases; unmatched bases: 3. In DNA, the CDR3 is TGTGCCAGCAGCTTAGCGGGGAGGGCAAACATTCAGTACTTC. Amino acid sequence: CASSLAGRANIQYF.

This sequence joins TRBV18 and TRBJ2-3; 12 bases are shared with TRBD2. The CDR3 spans 18 residues. Germline V gene data show CDR1 as KGHSH and CDR2 as LQKENI. The J segment lost 5 bases and the V segment lost 2 bases, leaving 11 bases of the junction unmatched. Written as DNA, the CDR3 is TGTGCCAGCTCACCAAGATTACCGACTAGCGGGAGCGGAGATACGCAGTATTTT. Residues: CASSPRLPTSGSGDTQYF.

The gene calls are TRBV7-9 and TRBJ2-3; TRBD2 matches at 7 bases. CDR1 and CDR2 (germline): SEHNR, FQNEAQ (reference sequence). The CDR3 loop spans 16 amino acids. Trimming at V came to 0 bases and at J to 5 bases, leaving 8 bases not matched to a gene. As DNA, the CDR3 is TGTGCCAGCAGCTTAGCGGAATCGCGGGAGATAGATACGCAGTATTTT. Translated, it gives CASSLAESREIDTQYF.

J is TRBJ2-5 and V is TRBV19; perhaps TRBD1 as D (6 bases). V was trimmed by 7 bases and J by 4 bases, leaving 13 bases between them. Germline values: CDR1 LNHDA, CDR2 SQIVND (reference sequence). This CDR3 comprises 13 residues. CDR3 protein: CASTSSRGETQYF. DNA of the CDR3: TGTGCCAGTACCTCATCCAGGGGAGAGACCCAGTACTTC.

This chain connects TRBV7-6 to TRBJ2-2; TRBD2 aligns across 7 bases. V trimming: 8 bases; J trimming: 5 bases; junction bases outside the gene matches: 8. The V gene's germline CDR1 is SGHVS and CDR2 FNYEAQ. The CDR3 has 14 residues. In DNA, the CDR3 is TGTGCCAGCCGGGAGGCAGGGCGGACCGGGGAGCTGTTTTTT. Translated: CASREAGRTGELFF.

V is TRBV5-1 and J is TRBJ2-2; TRBD1 might be the D (6 bases). CDR1 and CDR2 (germline): SGHRS, YFSETQ. This CDR3 is built from 15 residues. Trimming took off 5 bases at V and 4 bases at J, with 15 bases between the two ends. CDR3 sequence: CASRTGYSSTGELFF. CDR3 DNA sequence: TGCGCCAGCAGAACAGGGTATTCGAGCACCGGGGAGCTGTTTTTT.

The chain combines TRBV19 with TRBJ2-3; 7 nucleotides align to TRBD1. The CDR3 totals 15 residues. J gave up 0 bases and V 4 bases, and 4 bases lay outside the gene matches. CDR1 and CDR2 from the germline V gene are LNHDA and SQIVND (reference sequence). DNA of the CDR3: TGTGCCAGTAGTAACCGGGACAGTAGCACAGATACGCAGTATTTT. Translation: CASSNRDSSTDTQYF.

The V and J genes are TRBV10-2 and TRBJ2-1, with D possibly being TRBD2 (7 bases). Trimming stripped 7 bases from V and 9 bases from J, with 19 bases between. CDR1 and CDR2 from the germline V gene are WSHSY and SAAADI. This CDR3 has 14 residues. The CDR3 spells CASNLGGGAGEQFF. Here the CDR3 DNA reads TGCGCCAGCAACCTAGGAGGGGGGGCCGGTGAGCAGTTCTTC.

This clone is a singleton in its sample. The chain combines TRBV6-1 with TRBJ2-1, with 10 bases lining up with TRBD1. The CDR3 runs 16 residues. J gave up 0 bases and V 4 bases, and 3 bases lay outside the gene matches. Per germline, CDR1 MNHNS and CDR2 SASEGT. DNA of the CDR3: TGTGCCAGCAGTGGGACAGGGGGTCCCTCCTACAATGAGCAGTTCTTC. Residues: CASSGTGGPSYNEQFF.

This clone has a handful of counts. The rearrangement joins TRBV18 to TRBJ2-7; D not certain. Germline CDR1 is KGHSH and CDR2 is LQKENI. V shed 3 bases and J shed 2 bases, with 8 bases lying between them. The CDR3 extends over 13 amino acids. The CDR3 sequence: CASSPNTPYEQYF. The CDR3, as DNA: TGTGCCAGCTCACCCAACACCCCCTACGAGCAGTACTTC.

Here the CDR3 reads CASSIKGPGVSGELFF. The CDR3 bases are TGTGCCAGTAGTATTAAAGGCCCCGGGGTGAGCGGGGAGCTGTTTTTT. The chain couples TRBV19 to TRBJ2-2, with D possibly matching TRBD2 (5 bases). V was shortened by 3 bases and J by 7 bases, with 18 bases between the two germline ends. Germline lookup yields CDR1 LNHDA and CDR2 SQIVND (reference sequence). This CDR3 has 16 residues.

The chain recombines TRBV25-1 with TRBJ1-5; TRBD1 is a possible D gene (5 bases). V was shortened by 2 bases and J by 6 bases, with 14 bases between the two germline ends. The CDR3 contains 15 residues. The V gene's germline CDR1 is MGHDK and CDR2 SYGVNS. The CDR3 sequence: CASSEGGAGPQPQHF. Here the CDR3 DNA reads TGTGCCAGCAGTGAAGGTGGGGCAGGCCCTCAGCCCCAGCATTTT.

The chain joins TRBV18 to TRBJ2-1; 8 positions match TRBD2. CDR3 length: 13 residues. V gave up 4 bases and J gave up 7 bases; unmatched junction bases: 3. Germline V lookup: CDR1 KGHSH, CDR2 LQKENI. CDR3 sequence: CASSRTSSNEQFF. In DNA form, the CDR3 reads TGTGCCAGCTCACGGACTAGCAGTAATGAGCAGTTCTTC.

This clone was seen a handful of times. CDR3 sequence reads: CASSSIRQISYGYTF. CDR3 DNA sequence: TGTGCCAGCAGCTCTATTCGACAGATAAGCTATGGCTACACCTTC. The chain links TRBV28 to TRBJ1-2; the D gene is possibly TRBD1 (5 bases). V gave up 6 bases and J gave up 4 bases, with 18 bases separating them. The CDR3 covers 15 residues. CDR1 and CDR2 (germline): MDHEN, SYDVKM.

V is TRBV2 and J is TRBJ1-1; maybe TRBD1 (5 bases). CDR1 is SNHLY, CDR2 FYNNEI, per germline. This CDR3 is 17 amino acids long. Trimming removed 4 bases at V and 4 bases at J, with 22 bases between. Here the CDR3 DNA reads TGTGCCAGCAGTGTAGGGGAGGGGAACAGGTTGTCCACTGAAGCTTTCTTT. It is translated as CASSVGEGNRLSTEAFF.